Sequencing of this T cell receptor (beta chain) was carried out in a study of T-cell memory formation after mild COVID-19. About the research overall: Largely, the TCR clusters proved donor specific.

General observations from the study: In pre-infection memory, a portion of responding clones appeared, which suggested that cross-reactive memory joined.

This clonotype was counted only a few times. Its antigen is as yet unknown. Amplification by 5'RACE using constant-segment primers produced TCR alpha and TCR beta cDNA libraries that carried sample barcodes and UMIs. TCRdb re-derived calls from the 5' RACE reads in MiXCR, one entry per CDR3 protein. The data hold 100,000 to 150,000 distinct CDR3 sequences, with around 15% observed a single time. Sequencing was performed on PBMCs or a T cell subset sorted from them (not recorded which). The sequence derives from a man younger than 35 who had mild COVID-19 (a few samples of this study predate the infection). Cell type and time point are not known.

In DNA, the CDR3 is TGTGCCAGCAGCTTAGACCGGACAGGGAATGAGCAGTTCTTC. Translation: CASSLDRTGNEQFF. This rearrangement joins TRBV11-2 to TRBJ2-1, with TRBD1 matching 8 bases. This CDR3 region has 14 residues. V dropped 0 bases and J dropped 7; count of bases not matched to a gene: 2. Germline-derived CDR1 and CDR2 are SGHAT and FQNNGV. The full variable domain, in which reference TRBV11-2 and TRBJ2-1 provide the parts outside the CDR3, is EAGVAQSPRYKIIEKRQSVAFWCNPISGHATLYWYQQILGQGPKLLIQFQNNGVVDDSQLPKDRFSAERLKGVDSTLKIQPAKLEDSAVYLCASSLDRTGNEQFFGPGTRLTVL.